Below, 9 T cell receptor beta chains from the same sample are listed, as sequenced in a study of blood T cells in healthy people across ages. Alongside a J-beta primer mix, a sample-barcoded 5' primer served in a second PCR lasting about 7 to 11 cycles. A single record per CDR3 protein comes from TCRdb applying MiXCR to the 5' RACE reads. The sample carries 500,000 to 550,000 distinct CDR3 sequences, about 25% recorded once. The sample also formed part of further work on T cells of mothers and their children.

Sequencing was carried out using blood. These receptors originate from a boy aged 10-17 years in good health.

V usage is TRBV29-1 and J usage is TRBJ2-3; tentative D call: TRBD2 (5 bases). The CDR3 runs to 13 residues. With 4 bases removed from V and 0 bases from J, the gap between germline ends came to 8 bases. The germline V gene has CDR1 SQVTM and CDR2 ANQGSEA. DNA of the CDR3: TGCAGCGTTGGCGGCGGGAGCACAGATACGCAGTATTTT. Encoded protein: CSVGGGSTDTQYF.

The chain is built from TRBV27 and TRBJ2-5; 8 bases fit TRBD2. The DNA end is more similar to TRBJ2-7, so the J call may be wrong. The CDR3 spans 13 residues. Germline loops: CDR1 MNHEY, CDR2 SMNVEV (reference sequence). The CDR3 loop reads CASSTAGDYEQYF. As DNA, the CDR3 is TGTGCCAGCAGCACAGCGGGGGATTACGAGCAGTACTTC.

V gene TRBV4-2 combines with J gene TRBJ2-5; 9 nucleotides agree with TRBD2. The CDR3 totals 17 residues. The V segment lost 2 bases and the J segment 1 base; nucleotides outside the gene matches: 8. The germline V gene encodes CDR1 LGHNA and CDR2 YNFKEQ. The CDR3 is CASSQRRAGGPQETQYF. The CDR3 DNA reads TGTGCCAGCAGCCAAAGGCGGGCGGGAGGGCCCCAAGAGACCCAGTACTTC.

The chain uses TRBV4-2 and TRBJ2-2, with D possibly matching TRBD2 (6 bases). Looked up from germline, CDR1 is LGHNA and CDR2 is YNFKEQ. The CDR3 has 14 amino acids. Trimming cost V 1 base and J 6 bases, with 9 bases left between them. DNA for the CDR3: TGTGCCAGCAGCCAAGTTTGGGGGGCCGGGGAGCTGTTTTTT. Protein: CASSQVWGAGELFF.

This clonotype appeared a few times. The chain links TRBV6-1 to TRBJ1-5, with unresolved D. Germline-derived CDR1 and CDR2 are MNHNS and SASEGT. V shed 1 base and J shed 0 bases, with 7 bases lying between them. The CDR3 totals 15 residues. The CDR3 DNA reads TGTGCCAGCAGTGAAGAGTACCATAGCAATCAGCCCCAGCATTTT. This encodes CASSEEYHSNQPQHF.

This clonotype was seen only a few times. The V call is TRBV25-1, the J call TRBJ2-1; D unresolved. The germline CDR1 and CDR2 sequences are MGHDK and SYGVNS. The CDR3 spans 13 residues. The V and J ends lost 3 bases and 4 bases respectively, with 7 bases between them. CDR3 loop: CASSDKGYNEQFF. The CDR3 coding sequence is TGTGCCAGCAGTGACAAGGGTTACAATGAGCAGTTCTTC.

This clonotype was counted a few times. The rearrangement joins TRBV6-5 to TRBJ2-7; 11 positions agree with TRBD2. Germline V gene lookup returns CDR1 MNHEY and CDR2 SVGAGI. The CDR3 loop spans 15 amino acids. V trimming: 0 bases; J trimming: 2 bases; junction bases outside the gene matches: 0. CDR3 DNA: TGTGCCAGCAGTTACTCTAGCGGGGGGGCCTACGAGCAGTACTTC. This codes for CASSYSSGGAYEQYF.

The V call is TRBV20-1, the J call TRBJ2-2, with 10 nucleotides matching TRBD2. The V and J ends lost 6 bases and 2 bases, in that order; junction bases with no gene match: 6. Germline V lookup: CDR1 DFQATT, CDR2 SNEGSKA (reference sequence). The CDR3 totals 15 residues. The CDR3 DNA is TGCAGTGCCTCCGGACTAGCGGATAACACCGGGGAGCTGTTTTTT. It codes for CSASGLADNTGELFF.

This clonotype was detected only a few times. This chain links TRBV13 with TRBJ2-5, with D perhaps TRBD1 (5 bases). V was pared by 2 bases and J by 2 bases, with 15 bases between. The germline CDR1 and CDR2 sequences are PRHDT and FYEKMQ (reference sequence). The CDR3 is 16 amino acids. CDR3 coding DNA: TGTGCCAGCAGCTTATTTCGTGGCAGGGATCAAGAGACCCAGTACTTC. Protein product: CASSLFRGRDQETQYF.